Described below is a single T cell receptor (beta chain) sequence and its context. Its antigen is unknown. This sample is part of a study of cytomegalovirus exposure and HLA in healthy donors. Study overall: The early release's HLA-typed donors yielded tens of millions of unique TCRs.

Germline V gene sequence: CDR1 SGHRS, CDR2 YFSETQ. J was trimmed by 3 bases and V by 7 bases; bases with no gene match: 6. The CDR3 runs 14 residues. The PCR employed 60 Vbeta primers together with 13 Jbeta primers. Method: immunoSEQ multiplex PCR; TCRdb's copy keeps in-frame clones and lacks some. The sample holds about 94,000 clones, 81% seen once. Study conclusions and caveats: There were reportedly fewer N-insertions in an Asian-associated ancestry cluster than the roughly 670-donor mean, in a later analysis. In a later analysis, compared with equally common non-associated chains, HLA-associated beta chains were more expanded.

No record was made of this donor's CMV serostatus. The material sequenced was PBMCs. The TCR originated in a human donor in good health. The rearrangement links TRBV5-1 to TRBJ2-1; TRBD1 matches 8 bases. The CDR3 spells CASSGTGHYNEQFF. The CDR3 nucleotides read TGCGCCAGCTCCGGGACAGGACACTACAATGAGCAGTTCTTC.